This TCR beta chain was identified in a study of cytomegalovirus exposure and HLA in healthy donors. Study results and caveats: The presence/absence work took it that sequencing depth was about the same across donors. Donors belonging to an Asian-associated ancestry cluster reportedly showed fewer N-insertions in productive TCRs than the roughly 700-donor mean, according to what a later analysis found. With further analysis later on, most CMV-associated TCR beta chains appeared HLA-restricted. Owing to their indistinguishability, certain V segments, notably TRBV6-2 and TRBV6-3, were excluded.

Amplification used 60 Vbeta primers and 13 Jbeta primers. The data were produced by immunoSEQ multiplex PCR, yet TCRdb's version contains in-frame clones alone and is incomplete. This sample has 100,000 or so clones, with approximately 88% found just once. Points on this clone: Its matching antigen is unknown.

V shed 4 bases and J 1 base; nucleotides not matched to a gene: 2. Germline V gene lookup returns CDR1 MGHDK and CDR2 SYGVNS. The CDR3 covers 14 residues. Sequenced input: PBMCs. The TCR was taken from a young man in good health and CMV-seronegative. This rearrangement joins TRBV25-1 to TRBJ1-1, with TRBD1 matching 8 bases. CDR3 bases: TGTGCCAGCAGTGGGACAGGGCCGAACACTGAAGCTTTCTTT. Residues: CASSGTGPNTEAFF. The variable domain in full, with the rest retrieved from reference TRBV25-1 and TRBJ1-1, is EADIYQTPRYLVIGTGKKITLECSQTMGHDKMYWYQQDPGMELHLIHYSYGVNSTEKGDLSSESTVSRIRTEHFPLTLESARPSHTSQYLCASSGTGPNTEAFFGQGTRLTVV.